One sample yielded the 17 T cell receptor beta chains listed below, sequenced in a study of blood T cell repertoires in COVID-19. Assay used: immunoSEQ multiplex PCR; TCRdb lists only in-frame clones, some missing. The sample holds hundreds of thousands of clones, 88% seen once. Source material: peripheral blood. These receptor sequences come from a woman in her seventies with COVID-19, enrolled during active disease.

The gene calls are TRBV5-1 and TRBJ1-1; no clear D gene. This CDR3 is built from 13 residues. Trimming stripped 6 bases from V and 1 base from J, with 10 bases between. Germline CDR1 is SGHRS and CDR2 is YFSETQ. CDR3 in amino acids: CASTLFGNTEAFF. The CDR3 DNA follows: TGCGCCAGCACCCTTTTCGGGAACACTGAAGCTTTCTTT.

The chain couples TRBV6-5 to TRBJ1-2; 10 bases are a match to TRBD1. Germline CDR1 is MNHEY and CDR2 is SVGAGI. The CDR3 runs 14 residues. The J segment lost 5 bases and the V segment lost 6 bases, leaving 6 bases of the junction unmatched. In DNA form, the CDR3 reads TGTGCCAGCAGCAGACAGGGGGCCGGTTATGGCTACACCTTC. It encodes CASSRQGAGYGYTF.

This clone was recorded only once. The chain joins TRBV27 to TRBJ2-5, with 15 bases that match TRBD2. J lost 2 bases, V lost 7 bases, and 2 bases had no gene match. Germline V gene sequence: CDR1 MNHEY, CDR2 SMNVEV (reference sequence). The CDR3 runs to 15 residues. CDR3 sequence (DNA): TGTGCCAGCAAAGGGACTAGCGGGGGGCAAGAGACCCAGTACTTC. Its protein is CASKGTSGGQETQYF.

The CDR3, as DNA: TGTGCCATCAGTGAGTCGACAGGGACCTATGGCTACACCTTC. It translates to CAISESTGTYGYTF. J is TRBJ1-2 and V is TRBV10-3, with 7 bases identical to TRBD1. CDR3 length: 14 residues. Per the germline V gene, CDR1 is ENHRY and CDR2 is SYGVKD. The V segment lost 0 bases and the J segment 4 bases; nucleotides outside the gene matches: 2.

The chain is built from TRBV6-6 and TRBJ2-1; 10 positions match TRBD2. With V trimmed by 2 bases and J by 7 bases, 5 bases remained unmatched. CDR1 and CDR2 (germline): MNHNY, SVGAGI (reference sequence). This CDR3 comprises 15 residues. The CDR3 coding sequence is TGTGCCAGCAGTTACGCAGCGGGGGGGCCGAATGAGCAGTTCTTC. It is translated as CASSYAAGGPNEQFF.

The V and J genes are TRBV19 and TRBJ2-3, with TRBD2 matching 11 bases. The junction had 8 bases not matched to a gene; V was cut back by 4 bases and J by 5 bases. The V gene's germline CDR1 is LNHDA and CDR2 SQIVND (reference sequence). The CDR3 has 16 residues. CDR3 coding DNA: TGTGCCAGTAGTAAGGTAGCGGGGGGGCCAGGAGATACGCAGTATTTT. This gives the protein CASSKVAGGPGDTQYF.

V is TRBV3-1 (or the pseudogene TRBV3-2) and J is TRBJ2-7; 7 bases fit TRBD1. V shed 4 bases and J 2 bases; nucleotides not matched to a gene: 5. Germline CDR1 LGHDT, CDR2 YNNKEL (reference sequence). This CDR3 is built from 14 residues. The CDR3 region has the DNA TGTGCCAGCAGCCGTATGGGACAGACCTACGAGCAGTACTTC. Amino acids: CASSRMGQTYEQYF.

The rearrangement links TRBV19 to TRBJ1-1, with 8 bases identical to TRBD1. Germline loops: CDR1 LNHDA, CDR2 SQIVND (reference sequence). J was trimmed by 5 bases and V by 8 bases; bases with no gene match: 7. This CDR3 is built from 13 residues. Here the CDR3 reads CASRQGYGTEAFF. CDR3 coding DNA: TGTGCCAGTCGACAGGGGTACGGGACTGAAGCTTTCTTT. Drawing the rest from reference TRBV19 and TRBJ1-1, the complete variable domain is DGGITQSPKYLFRKEGQNVTLSCEQNLNHDAMYWYRQDPGQGLRLIYYSQIVNDFQKGDIAEGYSVSREKKESFPLTVTSAQKNPTAFYLCASRQGYGTEAFFGQGTRLTVV.

The genes are TRBV19 and TRBJ2-7; D unresolved. The V gene's germline CDR1 is LNHDA and CDR2 SQIVND (reference sequence). CDR3 size: 10 residues. Trimming removed 11 bases from V and 5 bases from J, with 10 bases in between. In nucleotides, the CDR3 is TGTGCCGTTTGGAGCCACGAGCAGTACTTC. Protein product: CAVWSHEQYF. The full variable domain, rest sourced from reference TRBV19 and TRBJ2-7, is DGGITQSPKYLFRKEGQNVTLSCEQNLNHDAMYWYRQDPGQGLRLIYYSQIVNDFQKGDIAEGYSVSREKKESFPLTVTSAQKNPTAFYLCAVWSHEQYFGPGTRLTVT.

There are a few counts of this clone. The J gene is TRBJ2-7, the V gene TRBV2; 9 bases are shared with TRBD1. There are 15 residues in the CDR3. After removal of 2 bases from V and 5 bases from J, the junction contained 7 bases not matched to a gene. Germline V gives CDR1 SNHLY, CDR2 FYNNEI. CDR3 in DNA: TGTGCCAGCAGTGAATTTACAGGGGGCCCAAACGAGCAGTACTTC. Its translation is CASSEFTGGPNEQYF.

The V and J genes are TRBV7-2 and TRBJ1-5, with 8 bases aligning to TRBD1. The junction had 6 bases not matched to a gene; V was cut back by 5 bases and J by 6 bases. Per the germline V gene, CDR1 is SGHTA and CDR2 is FQGNSA. The length of the CDR3 is 14 residues. The CDR3 DNA reads as TGTGCCAGCAGCCGGACAGGGATGAGTCAGCCCCAGCATTTT. Translated: CASSRTGMSQPQHF.

This clone was counted a few times. The CDR3 DNA follows: TGTGCCTGGGATAACCAGGGGGCTTGGTCACCCCTCCACTTT. Amino acids: CAWDNQGAWSPLHF. V is TRBV30 and J is TRBJ1-6; 8 nucleotides line up with TRBD1. J lost 10 bases, V lost 5 bases, and 10 bases had no gene match. CDR1 is GTSNPN and CDR2 is SVGIG in the germline V gene (reference sequence). This CDR3 is 14 amino acids long.

Only one count was recorded for this clone. This chain's CDR3 is CASSLRTGMNTEAFF. Written as DNA, the CDR3 is TGCGCCAGCAGCCTACGGACAGGAATGAACACTGAAGCTTTCTTT. The chain couples TRBV5-1 to TRBJ1-1; 7 bases match TRBD1. J gave up 0 bases and V 4 bases, and 6 bases lay outside the gene matches. CDR1 and CDR2 from the germline V gene are SGHRS and YFSETQ. The CDR3 is made up of 15 amino acids.

DNA for the CDR3: TGTGCCAGCAGCTTTGGCAGCTGGGGGGGCGAGCAGTACTTC. Translated: CASSFGSWGGEQYF. The rearrangement joins TRBV5-8 to TRBJ2-7; 7 nucleotides agree with TRBD2. Germline loops: CDR1 SGHTS, CDR2 YDEGEE. This CDR3 spans 14 amino acids. J was trimmed by 6 bases and V by 2 bases; bases with no gene match: 8.

The chain uses TRBV11-1 and TRBJ2-1; D is ambiguous. The CDR3 length is 13 residues. Germline-derived CDR1 and CDR2 are SGHAT and FQDESV (reference sequence). The germline V and J ends were trimmed by 4 bases and 0 bases, with 4 bases remaining between them. DNA for the CDR3: TGTGCCAGCAGCTCGAGCTCCTACAATGAGCAGTTCTTC. Protein: CASSSSSYNEQFF. The full variable domain, with the rest looked up from reference TRBV11-1 and TRBJ2-1, is EAEVAQSPRYKITEKSQAVAFWCDPISGHATLYWYRQILGQGPELLVQFQDESVVDDSQLPKDRFSAERLKGVDSTLKIQPAELGDSAMYLCASSSSSYNEQFFGPGTRLTVL.

The CDR3 is CASSPQGADTQYF. The CDR3 region has the DNA TGTGCCAGCAGCCCCCAAGGGGCAGATACGCAGTATTTT. V is TRBV13 and J is TRBJ2-3; TRBD1 is a possible D gene (5 bases). Germline V gene sequence: CDR1 PRHDT, CDR2 FYEKMQ (reference sequence). Trimming took off 5 bases at V and 4 bases at J, with 10 bases between the two ends. This CDR3 is 13 amino acids long.

The rearrangement links TRBV9 to TRBJ2-3; D is perhaps TRBD1 (6 bases). This CDR3 is built from 15 residues. Germline V CDR1 and CDR2: SGDLS, YYNGEE. Trimming removed 3 bases from V and 2 bases from J, with 13 bases in between. CDR3 coding DNA: TGTGCCAGCAGCGCCGGACAGAAATTCACAGATACGCAGTATTTT. Its translation is CASSAGQKFTDTQYF.